This TCR beta chain came from a study of CD4 and CD8 cells across lung adenocarcinoma regions (dated by TCRdb to 2017 to 2018). Study-level background: To look at intratumor heterogeneity in the T cell receptor repertoire, the study compared tumor centers against tumor margins.

Donors were patients with localized lung adenocarcinoma, a subtype of non-small cell lung cancer. The margins of localized lung adenocarcinomas were where the samples came from. For TCR repertoire analysis, CD8+ T cells taken from tumor tissue were profiled apart from CD4+ T cells. CDR1 is given as DFQATT and CDR2 as SNEGSKA, both from the germline V gene (reference sequence). The CDR3, from cysteine to phenylalanine, totals 13 residues. The CDR3 DNA has 39 bases and is translated from base 1. Details on this clonotype: This clone's antigen is unknown. Its ends do not fully match the called genes, so a read error is possible.

The method was PCR. The sample was run on a HiSeq X Ten. TCRdb itself trimmed the public reads at Q25 with fastp, ran MiXCR and retained productive beta chains. Identical CDR3 protein sequences are pooled into one entry, listed with their most common genes and DNA. The sample contains about 12,000 distinct CDR3 sequences, roughly 56% of them found a single time. The top ten clones comprise about 37% of the sample. Input material: CD8+ T cells from the margin of a lung tumor. Reading the label with the study, this specimen's cell subset or site is: tumor margin region. The receptor was derived from a female donor with lung adenocarcinoma. The CD4 and CD8 labels of this study may be unreliable. The chain is assembled from TRBV20-1 and TRBJ2-3, with no confident D gene call. At the DNA level, the sequence is TGCAGTGCTAGAGTGAGTGGCAAAGATACCCAGTATTTT. Its protein product is CSARVSGKDTQYF.